In its sample, the clone carrying this TCR beta chain was seen once. This entry is derived from a study of blood T cell repertoires in COVID-19. Study-wide background: COVID-19 samples from acute and convalescent phases originated in the United States, Italy and Spain. The analysed material was cDNA or gDNA that came from T cells, B-cell-depleted T cells, or PBMCs.

Per the germline V gene, CDR1 is SQVTM and CDR2 is ANQGSEA. Trimming removed 0 bases at V and 2 bases at J, with 7 bases between. The CDR3 length is 13 residues. As handled by the study authors: From reference gene primer amplification, estimates of nucleated cell counts were derived. Repertoires were generated with immunoSEQ multiplex PCR, while TCRdb's copy carries only in-frame clones and drops some. V and J calls and clone size follow that table, whereas D and trimming were derived from the DNA. The sample lists about 300,000 clones, approximately 88% seen once, with 5% to 7.5% in the top ten. Material: peripheral blood. This TCR was sampled from a man younger than 30 who had recovered from COVID-19. The rearrangement links TRBV29-1 to TRBJ1-1; D is unclear. The CDR3: CSVEEDTNTEAFF. For the CDR3, the DNA is TGCAGCGTTGAAGAAGACACTAACACTGAAGCTTTCTTT.